The sequence of this T cell receptor beta chain was determined in a study of OX40 agonist ivuxolimab in advanced cancers. Turning to the study itself: Patients were given ivuxolimab, an antibody that agonizes OX40 (CD134). Partial response was recorded in three patients: one hepatocellular carcinoma and two cutaneous melanoma cases. Whole-study results and caveats: Clonal expansion in partial responders at 0.1-3.0 mg/kg ranked among the lowest.

As to this clone: Its antigen is not known.

The germline V gene has CDR1 SGHVS and CDR2 FQNEAQ. Deletions cut 5 bases from V and 10 bases from J, with 12 bases between. This CDR3 comprises 13 residues. Using immunoSEQ multiplex PCR, the repertoire was profiled, and TCRdb retains in-frame clones only, with some absent. The sample carries 90,000 to 120,000 clones, approximately 90% recorded once. Patients were ineligible given autoimmune disease history or systemic immunosuppression. The sequencing here drew on CD4+ or CD8+ T cells sorted from blood, taken in a trial of the OX40 agonist ivuxolimab. The sequence derives from an adult with an advanced solid tumor such as melanoma, head and neck, liver or kidney cancer. V and J are TRBV7-8 and TRBJ1-6; D uncertain. The CDR3: CASSPDSRSPLHF. The DNA for the CDR3 is TGTGCCAGCAGCCCAGACTCCCGGTCACCCCTCCACTTT.